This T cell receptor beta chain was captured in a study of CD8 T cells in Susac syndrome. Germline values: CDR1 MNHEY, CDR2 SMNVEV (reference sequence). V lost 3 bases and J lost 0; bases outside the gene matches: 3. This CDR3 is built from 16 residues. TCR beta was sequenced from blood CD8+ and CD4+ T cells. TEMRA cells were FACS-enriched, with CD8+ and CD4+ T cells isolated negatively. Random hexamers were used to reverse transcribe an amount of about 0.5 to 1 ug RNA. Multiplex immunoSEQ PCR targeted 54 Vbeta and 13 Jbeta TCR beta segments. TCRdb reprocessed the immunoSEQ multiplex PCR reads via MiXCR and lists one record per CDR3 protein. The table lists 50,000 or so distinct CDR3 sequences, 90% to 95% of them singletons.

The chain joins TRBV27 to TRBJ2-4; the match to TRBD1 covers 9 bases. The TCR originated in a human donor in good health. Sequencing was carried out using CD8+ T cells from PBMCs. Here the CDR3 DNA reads TGTGCCAGCAGTTTGCACAGGGGGCTAGCCAAAAACATTCAGTACTTC. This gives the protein CASSLHRGLAKNIQYF.